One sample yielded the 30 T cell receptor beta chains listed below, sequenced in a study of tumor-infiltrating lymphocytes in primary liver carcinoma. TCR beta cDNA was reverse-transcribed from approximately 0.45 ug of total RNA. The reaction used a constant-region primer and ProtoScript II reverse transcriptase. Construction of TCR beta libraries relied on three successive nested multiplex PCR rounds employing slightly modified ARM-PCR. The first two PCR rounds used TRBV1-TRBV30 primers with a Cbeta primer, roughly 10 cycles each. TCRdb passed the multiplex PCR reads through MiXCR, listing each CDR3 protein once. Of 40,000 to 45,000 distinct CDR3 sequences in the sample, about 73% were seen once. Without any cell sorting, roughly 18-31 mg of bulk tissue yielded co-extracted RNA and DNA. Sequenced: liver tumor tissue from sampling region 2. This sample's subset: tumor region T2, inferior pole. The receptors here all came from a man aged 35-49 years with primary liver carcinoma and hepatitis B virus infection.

The CDR3 spells CASTQQTAAAQETQYF. The CDR3 bases are TGCGCCAGCACTCAACAGACCGCAGCGGCCCAAGAGACCCAGTACTTC. The V gene is TRBV5-1, the J gene TRBJ2-5; possibly TRBD2 for D (5 bases). The CDR3 length is 16 residues. Germline-derived CDR1 and CDR2 are SGHRS and YFSETQ. V dropped 6 bases and J dropped 1 base, with 19 bases sitting between them.

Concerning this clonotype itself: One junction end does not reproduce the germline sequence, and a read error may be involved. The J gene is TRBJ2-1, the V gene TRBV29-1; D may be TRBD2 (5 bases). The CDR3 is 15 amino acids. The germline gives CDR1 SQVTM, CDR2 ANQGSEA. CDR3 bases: TGTAGCGTTGATCTTTCTAGGGCCTGTACCAATGAGCAGTTCTTC. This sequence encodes CSVDLSRACTNEQFF.

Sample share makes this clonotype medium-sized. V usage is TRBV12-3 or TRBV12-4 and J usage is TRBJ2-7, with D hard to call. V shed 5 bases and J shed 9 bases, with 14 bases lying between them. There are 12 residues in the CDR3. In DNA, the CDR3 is TGTGCCAGCAGTATCTCGGGCCCGACGCAGTACTTC. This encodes CASSISGPTQYF.

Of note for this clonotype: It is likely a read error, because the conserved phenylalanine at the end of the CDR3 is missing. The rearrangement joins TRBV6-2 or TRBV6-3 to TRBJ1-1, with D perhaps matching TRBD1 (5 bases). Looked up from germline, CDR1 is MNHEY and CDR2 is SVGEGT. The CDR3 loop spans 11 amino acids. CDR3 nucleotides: TGTGCCAGTAGTTCGGCAGGGTCGGCTTTCATT. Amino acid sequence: CASSSAGSAFI.

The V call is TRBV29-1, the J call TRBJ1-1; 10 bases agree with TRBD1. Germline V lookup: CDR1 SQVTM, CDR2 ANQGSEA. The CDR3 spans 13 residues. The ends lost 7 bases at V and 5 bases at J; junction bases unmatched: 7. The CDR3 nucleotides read TGCAGCGATGACAGGGGGCAGGGGACTGAAGCTTTCTTT. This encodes CSDDRGQGTEAFF.

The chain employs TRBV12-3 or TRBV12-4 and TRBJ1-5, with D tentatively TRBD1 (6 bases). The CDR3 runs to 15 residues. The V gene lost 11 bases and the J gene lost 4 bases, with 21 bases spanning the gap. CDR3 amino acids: CAGMRDTAINQPQHF. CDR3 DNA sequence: TGTGCCGGCATGCGGGACACCGCAATAAATCAGCCCCAGCATTTT.

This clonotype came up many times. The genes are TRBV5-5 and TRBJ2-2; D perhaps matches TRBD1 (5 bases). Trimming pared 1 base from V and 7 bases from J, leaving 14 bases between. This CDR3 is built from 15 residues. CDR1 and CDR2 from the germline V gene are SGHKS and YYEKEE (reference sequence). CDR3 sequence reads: CASSLLQARGGELFF. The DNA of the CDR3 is TGTGCCAGCAGCTTGCTACAGGCTAGAGGCGGGGAGCTGTTTTTT.

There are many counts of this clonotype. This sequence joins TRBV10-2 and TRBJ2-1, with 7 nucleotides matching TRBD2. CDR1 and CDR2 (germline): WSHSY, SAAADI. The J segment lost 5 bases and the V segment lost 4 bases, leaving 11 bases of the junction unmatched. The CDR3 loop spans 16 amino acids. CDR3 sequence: CASSGWTSGINNEQFF. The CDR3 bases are TGCGCCAGCAGTGGCTGGACCAGCGGGATCAACAATGAGCAGTTCTTC.

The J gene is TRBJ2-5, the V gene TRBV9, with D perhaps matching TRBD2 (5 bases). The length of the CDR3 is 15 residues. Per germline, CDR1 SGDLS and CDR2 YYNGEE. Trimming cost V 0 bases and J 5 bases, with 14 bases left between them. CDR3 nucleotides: TGTGCCAGCAGCGTAGACTCGGGGAGAGGGGAGACCCAGTACTTC. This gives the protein CASSVDSGRGETQYF. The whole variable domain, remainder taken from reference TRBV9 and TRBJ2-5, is DSGVTQTPKHLITATGQRVTLRCSPRSGDLSVYWYQQSLDQGLQFLIQYYNGEERAKGNILERFSAQQFPDLHSELNLSSLELGDSALYFCASSVDSGRGETQYFGPGTRLLVL.

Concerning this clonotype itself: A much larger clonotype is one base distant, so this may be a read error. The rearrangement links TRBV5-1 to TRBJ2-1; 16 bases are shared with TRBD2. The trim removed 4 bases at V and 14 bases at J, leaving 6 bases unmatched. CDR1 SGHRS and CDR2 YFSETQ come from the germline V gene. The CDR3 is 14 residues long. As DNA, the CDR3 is TGCGCCAGCAGCGCAACGGGACTAGCGGGGGGGGAGTTCTTC. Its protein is CASSATGLAGGEFF.

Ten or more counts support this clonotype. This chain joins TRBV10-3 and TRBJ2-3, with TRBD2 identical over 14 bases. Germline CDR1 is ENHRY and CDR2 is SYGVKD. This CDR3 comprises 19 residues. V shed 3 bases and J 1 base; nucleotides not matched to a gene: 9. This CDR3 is CAISEIGLAGGSGTDTQYF. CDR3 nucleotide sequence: TGTGCCATCAGTGAAATTGGACTAGCGGGAGGAAGTGGCACAGATACGCAGTATTTT.

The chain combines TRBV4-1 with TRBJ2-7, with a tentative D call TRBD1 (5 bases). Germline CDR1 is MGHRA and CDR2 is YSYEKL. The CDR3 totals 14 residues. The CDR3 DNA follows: TGCGACAGGAGCCTCCTAGGGGTAGGGGACGAGCAGTACTTC. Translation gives CDRSLLGVGDEQYF.

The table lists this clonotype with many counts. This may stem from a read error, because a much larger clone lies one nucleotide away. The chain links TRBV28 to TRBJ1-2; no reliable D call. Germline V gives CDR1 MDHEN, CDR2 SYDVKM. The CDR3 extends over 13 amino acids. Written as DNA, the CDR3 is TGTGCCAGCAGTTTGGGCCAGAACTATGGCCACACCTTC. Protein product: CASSLGQNYGHTF.

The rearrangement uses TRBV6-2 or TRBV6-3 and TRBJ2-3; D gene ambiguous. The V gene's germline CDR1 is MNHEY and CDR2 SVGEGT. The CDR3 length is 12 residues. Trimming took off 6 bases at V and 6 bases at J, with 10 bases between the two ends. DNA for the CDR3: TGTGCCAGCAGCCCCTCTACGGATACGCAGTATTTT. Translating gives CASSPSTDTQYF.

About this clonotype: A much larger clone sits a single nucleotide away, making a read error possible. CDR3 coding DNA: TGTGCCGGCAGTGAAATAGGGAGGAACACCGGGGAGCTGTTTTTT. Translated, it gives CAGSEIGRNTGELFF. This chain links TRBV2 with TRBJ2-2, with a possible D match to TRBD2 (5 bases). The CDR3 is made up of 15 amino acids. Germline CDR1 is SNHLY and CDR2 is FYNNEI.

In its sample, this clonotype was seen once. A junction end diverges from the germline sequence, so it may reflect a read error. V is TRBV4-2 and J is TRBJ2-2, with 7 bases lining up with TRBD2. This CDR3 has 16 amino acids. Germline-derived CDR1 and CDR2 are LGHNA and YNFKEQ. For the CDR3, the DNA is TGTGCTAGCAGCCAAGAATGGCGGGAGTGCACCGGGGAGCCGTTTTTT. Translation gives CASSQEWRECTGEPFF.

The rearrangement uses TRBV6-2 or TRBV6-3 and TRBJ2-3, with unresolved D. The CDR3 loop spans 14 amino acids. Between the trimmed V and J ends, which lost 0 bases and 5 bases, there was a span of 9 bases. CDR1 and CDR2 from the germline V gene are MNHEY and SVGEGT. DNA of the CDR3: TGTGCCAGCAGTTACTCGAGCAGCCTAGATACGCAGTATTTT. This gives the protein CASSYSSSLDTQYF.

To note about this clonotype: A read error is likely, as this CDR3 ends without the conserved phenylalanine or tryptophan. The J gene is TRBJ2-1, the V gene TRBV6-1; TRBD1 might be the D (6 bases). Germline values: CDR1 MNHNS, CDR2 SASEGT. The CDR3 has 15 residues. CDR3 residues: CVSSGDRGFSNEQFS. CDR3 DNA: TGTGTCAGCAGTGGGGATAGGGGGTTTAGCAATGAGCAGTTCTCC.

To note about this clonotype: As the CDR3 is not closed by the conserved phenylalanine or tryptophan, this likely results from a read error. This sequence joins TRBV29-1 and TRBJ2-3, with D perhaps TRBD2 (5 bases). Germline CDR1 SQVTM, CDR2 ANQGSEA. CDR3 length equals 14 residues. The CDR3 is CSAESSGSADRQYL. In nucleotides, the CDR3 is TGCAGCGCTGAGAGTAGTGGGAGTGCAGATAGGCAGTATCTT.

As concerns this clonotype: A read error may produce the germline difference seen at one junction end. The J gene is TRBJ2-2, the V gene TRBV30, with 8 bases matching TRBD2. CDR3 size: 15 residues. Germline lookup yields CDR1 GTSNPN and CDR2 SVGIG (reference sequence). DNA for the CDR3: TGCGCCTGGAGTGGGACTAGTTTACGCGCCGGGAAGCTGTTTTTT. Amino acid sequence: CAWSGTSLRAGKLFF.

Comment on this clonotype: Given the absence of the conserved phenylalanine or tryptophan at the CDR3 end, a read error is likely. The CDR3 region has the DNA TGTGCCAGCAGTTACTCCAGGGTTGCCGGAAACACCATATATGTT. It codes for CASSYSRVAGNTIYV. This chain links TRBV6-5 with TRBJ1-3, with TRBD1 as a possible D gene (5 bases). CDR3 length equals 15 residues. Germline lookup yields CDR1 MNHEY and CDR2 SVGAGI. V was clipped by 0 bases and J by 4 bases, with 10 bases between them.

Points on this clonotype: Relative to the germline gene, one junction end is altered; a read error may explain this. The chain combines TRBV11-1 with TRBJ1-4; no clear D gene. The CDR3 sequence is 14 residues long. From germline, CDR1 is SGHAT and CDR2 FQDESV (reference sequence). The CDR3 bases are TGTGCCAGCAGTATCGGACTGGGAGAAGGAGAACTGCTTTTT. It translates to CASSIGLGEGELLF.

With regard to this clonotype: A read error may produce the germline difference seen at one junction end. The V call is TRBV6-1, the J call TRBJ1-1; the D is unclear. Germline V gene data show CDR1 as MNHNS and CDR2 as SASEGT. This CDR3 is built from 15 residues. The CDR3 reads CASSVVHGVNIEAFF. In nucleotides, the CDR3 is TGTGCCAGCAGTGTAGTACACGGAGTGAACATTGAAGCTTTCTTT.

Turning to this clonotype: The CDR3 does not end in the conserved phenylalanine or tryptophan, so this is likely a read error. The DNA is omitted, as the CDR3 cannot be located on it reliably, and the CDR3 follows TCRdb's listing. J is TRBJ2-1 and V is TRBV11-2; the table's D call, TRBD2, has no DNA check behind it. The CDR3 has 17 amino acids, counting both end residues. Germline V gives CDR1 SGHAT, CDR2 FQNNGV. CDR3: CASSPTITSGKYNELFI.

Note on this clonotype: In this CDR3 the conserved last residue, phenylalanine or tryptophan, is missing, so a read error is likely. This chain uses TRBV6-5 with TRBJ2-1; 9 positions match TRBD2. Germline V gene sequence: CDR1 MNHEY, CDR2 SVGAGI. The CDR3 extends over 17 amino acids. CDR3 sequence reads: CASSYSVAGESYTEQFL. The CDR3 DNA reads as TGTGCCAGCAGTTACTCTGTAGCGGGAGAGAGCTACACTGAGCAGTTCCTC.

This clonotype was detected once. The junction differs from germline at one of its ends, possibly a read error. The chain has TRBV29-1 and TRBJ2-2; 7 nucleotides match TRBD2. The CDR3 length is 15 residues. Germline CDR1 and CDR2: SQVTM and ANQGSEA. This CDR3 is CSVGTSAANIGELFF. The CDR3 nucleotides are TGCAGCGTTGGGACTAGTGCGGCGAACATCGGGGAACTGTTTTTT.

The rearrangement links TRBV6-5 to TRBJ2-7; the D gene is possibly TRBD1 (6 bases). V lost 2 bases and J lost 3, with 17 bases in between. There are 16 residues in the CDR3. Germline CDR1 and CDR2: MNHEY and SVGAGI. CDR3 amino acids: CASSYGGKGHIYEQYF. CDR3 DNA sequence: TGTGCCAGCAGTTACGGAGGCAAGGGACATATCTACGAGCAGTACTTC.

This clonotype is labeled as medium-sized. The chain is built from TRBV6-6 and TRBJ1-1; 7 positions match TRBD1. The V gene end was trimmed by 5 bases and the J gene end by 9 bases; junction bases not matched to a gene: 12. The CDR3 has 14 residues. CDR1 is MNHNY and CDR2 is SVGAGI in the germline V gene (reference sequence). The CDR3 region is CASSRGQFGGKAFF. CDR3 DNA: TGTGCCAGCAGTCGGGGACAGTTCGGGGGGAAAGCTTTCTTT.

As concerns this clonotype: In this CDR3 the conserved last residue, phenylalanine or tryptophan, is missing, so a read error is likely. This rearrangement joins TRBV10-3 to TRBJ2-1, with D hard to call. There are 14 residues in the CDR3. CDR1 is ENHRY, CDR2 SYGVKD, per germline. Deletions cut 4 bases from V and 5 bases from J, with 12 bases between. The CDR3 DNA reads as TGTGCCATCAGTGGGTTGCCCTCAAACAATGAGCAGTTCCTC. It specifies CAISGLPSNNEQFL.

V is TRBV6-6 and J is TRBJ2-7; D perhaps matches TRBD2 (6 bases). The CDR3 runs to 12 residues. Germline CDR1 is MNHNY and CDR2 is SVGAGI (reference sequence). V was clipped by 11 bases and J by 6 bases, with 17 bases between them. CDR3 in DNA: TGTGCCGGCAACCCAGGAGCGGGCGAGCAGTACTTC. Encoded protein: CAGNPGAGEQYF.